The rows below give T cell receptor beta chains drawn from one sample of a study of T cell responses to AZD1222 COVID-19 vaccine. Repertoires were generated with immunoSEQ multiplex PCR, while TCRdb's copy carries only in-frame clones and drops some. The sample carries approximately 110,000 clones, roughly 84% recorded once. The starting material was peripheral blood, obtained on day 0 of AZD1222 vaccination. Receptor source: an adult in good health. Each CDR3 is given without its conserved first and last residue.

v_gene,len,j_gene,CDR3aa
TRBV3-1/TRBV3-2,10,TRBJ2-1,ASSQSGDWQF
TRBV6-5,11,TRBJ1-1,AGKGPENTEAF
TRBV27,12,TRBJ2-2,ASRKSGDTGELF
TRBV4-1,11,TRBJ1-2,ASSLGTSYGYT
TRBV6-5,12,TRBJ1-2,ASRGGQGAGGYT
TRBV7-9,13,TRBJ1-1,ASSLGQGITAEAF
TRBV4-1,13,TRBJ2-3,ASSQAAGGSDTQY
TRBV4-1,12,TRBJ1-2,ASSHPGTGNGYT
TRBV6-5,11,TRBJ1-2,ASSYSTGRGYT
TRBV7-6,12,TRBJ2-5,ASSATGSEETQY
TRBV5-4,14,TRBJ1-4,ASSFLPGQSNEKLF
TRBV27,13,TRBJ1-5,ASSLGRERNQPQH
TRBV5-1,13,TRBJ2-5,ASSALPASVETQY
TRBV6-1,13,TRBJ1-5,ASSEVGSLNQPQH
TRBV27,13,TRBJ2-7,ASSFSRTGGYEQY
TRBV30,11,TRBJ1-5,AWSPRDPESQH
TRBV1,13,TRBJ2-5,TSSYPWGIQETQY
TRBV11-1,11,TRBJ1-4,ASSKVHNEKLF
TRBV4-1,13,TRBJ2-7,ASSYDREGSYEQY
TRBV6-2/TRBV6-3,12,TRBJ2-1,ASSYRGSYNEQF
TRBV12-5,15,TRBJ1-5,ASGLVRTGGADQPQH
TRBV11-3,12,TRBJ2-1,ASSLGGGVGEQF
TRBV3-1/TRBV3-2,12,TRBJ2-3,ASKAGGGTDTQY
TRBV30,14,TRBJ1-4,AWSPFIRGYGEKLF
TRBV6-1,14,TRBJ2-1,ASSDPGGGAGNEQF
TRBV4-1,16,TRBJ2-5,ASSQDHVLAGGQETQY
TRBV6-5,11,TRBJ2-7,ASRRDWSREQY
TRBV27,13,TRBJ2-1,ASSLIEGAYNEQF
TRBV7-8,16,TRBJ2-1,ASSPSPPERKGHNEQF
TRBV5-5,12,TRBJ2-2,ASSLEGLTGELF
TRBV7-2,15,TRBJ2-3,ASSLSTSLRSTDTQY
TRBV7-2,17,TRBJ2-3,ASSLELAGGLGGTDTQY
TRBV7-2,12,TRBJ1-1,ASSLALSPGGAF
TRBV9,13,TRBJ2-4,ASSVGSIAKNIQY
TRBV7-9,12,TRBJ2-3,ASSLAEAGDTQY
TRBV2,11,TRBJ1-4,ATRGSSNEKLF